The sample holds many counts of the clone carrying this T cell receptor beta chain. Its target is not known. This sample was included in a study of identical twins. Findings and caveats of the study: Part of the zero-insertion signal could reflect confounding by invariant MAIT and iNKT cells. Out-of-frame alpha sequences common to twins exhibited a surplus of low generation probability. There were fewer insertions in abundant cord blood beta clonotypes, but memory repertoires showed no such pattern. Twins shared beta out-of-frame sequences in excess, but this excess was weaker.

MiXCR, applied by TCRdb to the 5' RACE reads, yields one record per CDR3 protein. The sample contains about 390,000 distinct CDR3 sequences, around 9.7% of which appear only once. CDR1 and CDR2 from the germline V gene are SQVTM and ANQGSEA. V lost 7 bases and J lost 2, with 11 bases in between. The CDR3 totals 12 residues. The rearrangement links TRBV29-1 to TRBJ1-2; possibly TRBD1 for D (6 bases). The sample comprised naive T cells sorted from blood. The receptor comes from a woman in her forties or fifties in good health. CDR3 in amino acids: CSGTTGNYGYTF. For the CDR3, the DNA is TGCAGCGGGACCACAGGGAACTATGGCTACACCTTC.